A selection of T cell receptor beta chains follows, all from one sample in a study of T cells expressing NK-cell markers. TCRdb reworked the 5' RACE reads into one entry per CDR3 protein, no DNA. This sample's table reports about 460,000 distinct CDR3 sequences. The sequenced material came from blood T cells: a sorted CD56 or NKG2C T cell subset, CD4+ or CD8+ T cells, or bulk PBMC T cells (not recorded which). These receptors were obtained from a woman aged 45-65 years in good health. Both conserved end residues are part of each CDR3.

CDR3aa: CASSLEGGGSYEQYF
j_gene: TRBJ2-7
v_gene: TRBV11-2

CDR3aa: CSARTGVSNQPQHF
j_gene: TRBJ1-5
v_gene: TRBV20-1

CDR3aa: CASSLVPSEKLFF
j_gene: TRBJ1-4
v_gene: TRBV5-1

CDR3aa: CASRGDRGWNNEQFF
j_gene: TRBJ2-1
v_gene: TRBV5-5

CDR3aa: CASSLSLLTGDTEAFF
j_gene: TRBJ1-1
v_gene: TRBV5-6

CDR3aa: CASSSLSRSSYNEQFF
j_gene: TRBJ2-1
v_gene: TRBV11-3

CDR3aa: CASSEALRGGSFTGELFF
j_gene: TRBJ2-2
v_gene: TRBV2

CDR3aa: CSARIPGLATNEQFF
j_gene: TRBJ2-1
v_gene: TRBV20-1

CDR3aa: CSADSGRTNEQYF
j_gene: TRBJ2-7
v_gene: TRBV20-1

CDR3aa: CASSSRDRDEQFF
j_gene: TRBJ2-1
v_gene: TRBV5-1

CDR3aa: CASSLVWADGNTIYF
j_gene: TRBJ1-3
v_gene: TRBV5-6

CDR3aa: CATSDAPRGPYNEQFF
j_gene: TRBJ2-1
v_gene: TRBV24-1

CDR3aa: CSAQTSGSAYSSYEQYF
j_gene: TRBJ2-7
v_gene: TRBV20-1

CDR3aa: CASSLRGVSGQETQYF
j_gene: TRBJ2-5
v_gene: TRBV7-9

CDR3aa: CSVEVFTTGMNTEAFF
j_gene: TRBJ1-1
v_gene: TRBV29-1

CDR3aa: CASSDSELNYEQYF
j_gene: TRBJ2-7
v_gene: TRBV25-1

CDR3aa: CSAAGGGGTEAFF
j_gene: TRBJ1-1
v_gene: TRBV20-1

CDR3aa: CAISETGGGETQYF
j_gene: TRBJ2-5
v_gene: TRBV10-3

CDR3aa: CSANGQGFTNEQFF
j_gene: TRBJ2-1
v_gene: TRBV20-1

CDR3aa: CASSNSRGNEKLFF
j_gene: TRBJ1-4
v_gene: TRBV7-8

CDR3aa: CASSESGGWANVLTF
j_gene: TRBJ2-6
v_gene: TRBV2

CDR3aa: CASSFGGHQETQYF
j_gene: TRBJ2-5
v_gene: TRBV6-6

CDR3aa: CSAKIAGAGNIQYF
j_gene: TRBJ2-4
v_gene: TRBV20-1

CDR3aa: CAISESLAPFLQGELFF
j_gene: TRBJ2-2
v_gene: TRBV10-3

CDR3aa: CSVAGGNTSPEAFF
j_gene: TRBJ1-1
v_gene: TRBV29-1

CDR3aa: CASSLVVAGDNEQFF
j_gene: TRBJ2-1
v_gene: TRBV5-1

CDR3aa: CASSQRQGQETQYF
j_gene: TRBJ2-5
v_gene: TRBV4-2

CDR3aa: CASSQDTGTSGRGDTQYF
j_gene: TRBJ2-3
v_gene: TRBV14

CDR3aa: CASSFTPREKLFF
j_gene: TRBJ1-4
v_gene: TRBV5-6

CDR3aa: CASSTRDRTYNEQFF
j_gene: TRBJ2-1
v_gene: TRBV5-6

CDR3aa: CSVRDRVGSWETQYF
j_gene: TRBJ2-5
v_gene: TRBV29-1

CDR3aa: CASILGVFGGNTIYF
j_gene: TRBJ1-3
v_gene: TRBV6-6

CDR3aa: CATSPSGVQDTQYF
j_gene: TRBJ2-3
v_gene: TRBV24-1

CDR3aa: CSASGTAIGGNTIYF
j_gene: TRBJ1-3
v_gene: TRBV20-1

CDR3aa: CAISDAQRRDYEQYF
j_gene: TRBJ2-7
v_gene: TRBV10-3

CDR3aa: CASSQEIVAETQYF
j_gene: TRBJ2-5
v_gene: TRBV14

CDR3aa: CASSPYPGVRRNEQFF
j_gene: TRBJ2-1
v_gene: TRBV5-1

CDR3aa: CASSSDGTRGPLTDTQYF
j_gene: TRBJ2-3
v_gene: TRBV7-9

CDR3aa: CAWSKALDNEQFF
j_gene: TRBJ2-1
v_gene: TRBV30

CDR3aa: CASSQGGAGGVDTEAFF
j_gene: TRBJ1-1
v_gene: TRBV4-2

CDR3aa: CASSQELSLGASPLHF
j_gene: TRBJ1-6
v_gene: TRBV4-1

CDR3aa: CASRAGQSPNYGYTF
j_gene: TRBJ1-2
v_gene: TRBV2

CDR3aa: CASSLVRAGRKQFF
j_gene: TRBJ2-1
v_gene: TRBV7-8

CDR3aa: CASSFGTRQETQYF
j_gene: TRBJ2-5
v_gene: TRBV12-3/TRBV12-4

CDR3aa: CASRLVSQPYRRNQPQHF
j_gene: TRBJ1-5
v_gene: TRBV12-2

CDR3aa: CAISQNKGGRDTEAFF
j_gene: TRBJ1-1
v_gene: TRBV10-3

CDR3aa: CASSHEQAGNQPQHF
j_gene: TRBJ1-5
v_gene: TRBV4-1

CDR3aa: CASSSGPKGKTQYF
j_gene: TRBJ2-5
v_gene: TRBV7-2

CDR3aa: CAISESSGQGGGEQYF
j_gene: TRBJ2-7
v_gene: TRBV10-3

CDR3aa: CASRLNGLNTGELFF
j_gene: TRBJ2-2
v_gene: TRBV12-3/TRBV12-4

CDR3aa: CASRQGETQYF
j_gene: TRBJ2-5
v_gene: TRBV5-1